This T cell receptor (beta chain) was recovered during a study of blood T cell repertoires in COVID-19. Study details: Both acute and convalescent COVID-19 samples were obtained from the United States, Italy and Spain. T cells, B-cell-depleted T cells, or PBMCs provided the cDNA or gDNA that served as material.

This table comes from immunoSEQ multiplex PCR, and its TCRdb copy is limited to in-frame clones, with some not included. The sample includes 85,000 to 130,000 clones, 88% seen only once; the top ten take about 6.3%. Germline CDR1 is LGHDT and CDR2 is YNNKEL (reference sequence). The CDR3 is made up of 15 amino acids. V lost 4 bases, J lost 2 bases, and 4 bases stayed unmatched. The sequencing sample was made of peripheral blood. The V call is TRBV3-1 (or the pseudogene TRBV3-2), the J call TRBJ2-1, with 8 bases matching TRBD2. This receptor was identified in a woman aged 60-70 years with acute or convalescent COVID-19. This CDR3 reads CASSRGSGTYNEQFF. As DNA, the CDR3 is TGTGCCAGCAGCCGGGGTAGCGGGACCTACAATGAGCAGTTCTTC.